Presented here are 9 T cell receptor beta chains from one specimen sequenced in a study of cytomegalovirus exposure and HLA in healthy donors. PCR amplification relied on 60 Vbeta primers (plus 13 Jbeta primers). The assay was immunoSEQ multiplex PCR, and TCRdb's table has in-frame clones only and misses some. The data contain about 98,000 clones, approximately 79% of them seen just once; the ten biggest clones take up approximately 1.8%. The sample was PBMCs. The receptors come from a male donor in good health and CMV-seronegative.

The chain recombines TRBV4-1 with TRBJ1-5, with a tentative D call TRBD1 (5 bases). Trimming removed 4 bases at V and 13 bases at J, with 17 bases between. This CDR3 has 13 amino acids. Germline V CDR1 and CDR2: MGHRA, YSYEKL. The CDR3 nucleotides read TGCGCCAGCAGCCTCCGGTTAAAACAGGAACAGCATTTT. Translation gives CASSLRLKQEQHF.

The genes are TRBV27 and TRBJ2-7, with D perhaps TRBD1 (6 bases). This CDR3 contains 14 residues. Germline V gene data show CDR1 as MNHEY and CDR2 as SMNVEV (reference sequence). Trimming pared 6 bases from V and 0 bases from J, leaving 12 bases between. DNA for the CDR3: TGTGCCAGCAGCGGGACACGAAGCTCCTACGAGCAGTACTTC. Protein sequence: CASSGTRSSYEQYF.

On this clone itself: This specimen includes other DNA sequences encoding the same CDR3. The chain is built from TRBV6-6 and TRBJ2-7; D gene ambiguous. The germline V gene encodes CDR1 MNHNY and CDR2 SVGAGI (reference sequence). This CDR3 has 11 amino acids. The ends were cut back, 7 bases at V and 3 bases at J, with 7 bases in the middle. As DNA, the CDR3 is TGTGCCAGCACCGGCGGCTACGAGCAGTACTTC. Translation gives CASTGGYEQYF.

This sequence joins TRBV6-1 and TRBJ2-7; 8 bases agree with TRBD2. J was trimmed by 3 bases and V by 1 base; bases with no gene match: 5. The CDR3 loop spans 15 amino acids. CDR1 and CDR2 (germline): MNHNS, SASEGT. The CDR3 bases are TGTGCCAGCAGTGAAGTCAGCGGGAGTCTCTACGAGCAGTACTTC. Translating it yields CASSEVSGSLYEQYF.

This clone was counted a single time. The genes are TRBV6-4 and TRBJ1-1, with D hard to call. Germline CDR1 reads MRHNA; CDR2 reads SNTAGT. The CDR3 spans 13 residues. With 0 bases removed from V and 8 bases from J, the gap between germline ends came to 10 bases. CDR3: CASSDSIHGEAFF. The CDR3 DNA follows: TGTGCCAGCAGTGACTCTATTCACGGGGAAGCTTTCTTT.

This clone has only a few counts. The chain is built from TRBV4-2 and TRBJ1-2, with D possibly being TRBD1 (5 bases). From germline, CDR1 is LGHNA and CDR2 YNFKEQ. The CDR3 covers 16 residues. Trimming pared 0 bases from V and 5 bases from J, leaving 16 bases between. The CDR3, as DNA: TGTGCCAGCAGCCAAGATCGAGACCCTCGGGGGTATGGCTACACCTTC. It yields the protein CASSQDRDPRGYGYTF.

The CDR3 protein is CASSLYRGSKNIQYF. The CDR3 region has the DNA TGTGCCAGCAGCTTATACAGGGGTTCCAAAAACATTCAGTACTTC. The J gene is TRBJ2-4, the V gene TRBV7-9; TRBD1 aligns across 7 bases. The V and J ends lost 2 bases and 2 bases, in that order; junction bases with no gene match: 3. In germline, CDR1 is SEHNR, CDR2 FQNEAQ (reference sequence). The CDR3 is made up of 15 amino acids.

This chain links TRBV11-2 with TRBJ1-1; no firm D call. This CDR3 comprises 15 residues. V was cut by 5 bases and J by 0 bases, with 13 bases left in between. From germline, CDR1 is SGHAT and CDR2 FQNNGV. This CDR3 is CASSQTGVMNTEAFF. Here the CDR3 DNA reads TGTGCCAGCAGCCAGACCGGGGTTATGAACACTGAAGCTTTCTTT.

This clone has only a few counts. The V gene is TRBV28, the J gene TRBJ1-1; TRBD1 matches 8 bases. The CDR3 spans 16 residues. In germline, CDR1 is MDHEN, CDR2 SYDVKM. Trimming at V came to 6 bases and at J to 0 bases, leaving 9 bases not matched to a gene. The CDR3 region is CASRTKDRVMNTEAFF. CDR3 coding DNA: TGTGCCAGCAGAACAAAGGACAGGGTCATGAACACTGAAGCTTTCTTT.